This T cell receptor (beta chain) was captured in a study of cytomegalovirus exposure and HLA in healthy donors. The V end lost 3 bases, the J end lost 6 bases, and 11 bases lay between the germline ends. Germline V CDR1 and CDR2: SEHNR, FQNEAQ (reference sequence). The CDR3 spans 13 residues. Use of 60 Vbeta and 13 Jbeta primers characterized the PCR. Sequenced by immunoSEQ multiplex PCR; TCRdb stores in-frame clones only, minus some. The data contain about 170,000 clones, roughly 80% of them singletons. The study's findings and limits: Later analysis showed most CMV-associated TCR beta chains appearing HLA-restricted. Investigators reported 150 to 200 TCR beta chains as tied to cytomegalovirus. Prior analysis indicated that the majority of TCR beta V segments exhibited productivity approximately 87% or approximately 30% of the time.

Turning to this clone: As yet, its antigen is unknown.

Sequences were obtained from PBMCs. This receptor was identified in a female donor in good health and CMV-seronegative. The chain joins TRBV7-9 to TRBJ1-2; D not certain. The CDR3 here is CASSFEAGHGYTF. The CDR3 DNA reads as TGTGCCAGCAGCTTCGAGGCGGGTCATGGCTACACCTTC.